The clone carrying this T cell receptor beta chain showed up just a few times. CDR1 SGHRS and CDR2 YFSETQ come from the germline V gene. The CDR3 is 14 residues long. The trim removed 4 bases at V and 7 bases at J, leaving 8 bases unmatched. This entry belongs to a study of T cell changes during pregnancy in multiple sclerosis. Profiling relied on immunoSEQ multiplex PCR, and the TCRdb table lists in-frame clones only, not all of them. This table holds 78,000 or so clones, 90% to 95% found once. Here the sequenced sample was peripheral blood, taken before pregnancy. This receptor was identified in a female donor with multiple sclerosis, enrolled in a pregnancy study. V gene TRBV5-1 combines with J gene TRBJ2-4; TRBD2 matches at 7 bases. The CDR3: CASSPGTIGNIQYF. CDR3 bases: TGCGCCAGCAGCCCAGGGACTATTGGGAACATTCAGTACTTC.